The source of this TCR beta chain is a study of shared clonotypes between healthy human individuals. Background on the study: The study enrolled a couple of women and three men aged 18 to 49.

Germline loops: CDR1 LNHDA, CDR2 SQIVND (reference sequence). With 3 bases removed from V and 2 bases from J, the gap between germline ends came to 13 bases. CDR3 size: 16 residues. This clone was seen only once. The antigen is not known. Replicate PCRs run on sorted subsets employed around 200 ng DNA, around 27,000 T cell genomes. The data were produced by immunoSEQ multiplex PCR, yet TCRdb's version contains in-frame clones alone and is incomplete. Of roughly 2.1 million clones in the sample, just over 90% were seen once. Terminally differentiated effector memory CD45RA+ cells were left out of the naive CD8 fraction, which was CD45RO-negative and positively selected for CCR7. Overall study results and limits: Few donors limited the genetic and exposure-history diversity represented. In contrast to clonotypes shared by all four donors, non-shared clonotypes had lower generation probabilities.

The V gene is TRBV19, the J gene TRBJ1-4; no clear D gene. This TCR derives from a young man in good health. Some clones in this sample may be carry-over from other donors' samples. Sequenced input: naive CD8+ T cells from PBMCs. The CDR3 protein is CASSIVYRPTNEKLFF. The CDR3 bases are TGTGCCAGTAGTATCGTCTACCGACCGACTAATGAAAAACTGTTTTTT.